This T cell receptor (beta chain) was documented in a study of blood T cell repertoires in COVID-19 (dated by TCRdb to the early 2020s). For context, the study as a whole: Samples covering the acute and convalescent phases of COVID-19 were provided by collaborators in the United States, Italy and Spain. The prospective study material was composed of cDNA or gDNA derived from T cells, B-cell-depleted T cells, or PBMCs. Subjects who had been exposed to COVID-19, were actively infected with it, or had recovered from it provided the deeply sampled blood TCRbeta repertoires that made up the dataset. The repertoires were released in a freely available public database meant as a resource for research on the immune response to SARS-CoV-2. The samples were drawn from two sources: the first 160 participants of the ongoing ImmuneRACE study, and over 950 subjects contributed by 6 global collaborators. The sample metadata nearly always contained a de-identified subject ID, COVID-19 status, age in years and sex. Where HLA class I and class II types were available, the types were taken from metadata supplied by the sample provider, not from assay-based typing. Paper-wide results and their limitations: Clinical and demographic metadata were provided uncurated, with the amount varying by source and participant.

This clone was seen ten or more times. Its target antigen remains unknown. No much larger clone is present one base from it, and per-base qualities are unavailable. The CDR3 goes from the cysteine to the phenylalanine over 14 residues. The DNA shown is the 42-base CDR3, in frame from base 1. According to the germline V gene, CDR1 reads MDHEN and CDR2 reads SYDVKM. The V end loses 6 bases and the J end loses 0 bases, and a stretch of 9 bases separates them. Whole blood was collected in K2EDTA tubes by collaborating institutions according to the institutions' own protocols. For TCRbeta analysis, collaborators shipped samples as frozen whole blood, isolated PBMCs, or DNA extracted from either of those sample types. The immunoSEQ Assay, a bias-controlled multiplex PCR, was used to amplify TCRbeta CDR3 regions from genomic DNA. The authors processed their data as follows. The number of nucleated cells in each sample was estimated by amplification of reference gene primers within the assay. To quantify the absolute abundance of each unique TCRbeta CDR3 rearrangement, sequence reads were collapsed and filtered. For each sample, productive Simpson clonality was calculated as the square root of Simpson's diversity index over productive rearrangements. TCRdb limited this immuneACCESS table to in-frame rearrangements with V and J called. A share of clones is missing; checked studies link under half to unresolved V genes, and the rest is unexplained. That table supplies the V and J calls and clone size; D and trimming were determined from the DNA. This sample gives 60,000 to 65,000 clones in total; about 74% of them show up just once. The biggest ten clones account for under 30% of the sample.

The sequence came from a woman at least 80 years old with acute or convalescent COVID-19. The sequenced sample was peripheral blood. The sequence is built from TRBV28 and TRBJ1-5; TRBD1 is a weak D gene call, 5 bases matching. DNA sequence: TGTGCCAGCAGCTTCCAGGGTAGCAATCAGCCCCAGCATTTT. This encodes CASSFQGSNQPQHF.